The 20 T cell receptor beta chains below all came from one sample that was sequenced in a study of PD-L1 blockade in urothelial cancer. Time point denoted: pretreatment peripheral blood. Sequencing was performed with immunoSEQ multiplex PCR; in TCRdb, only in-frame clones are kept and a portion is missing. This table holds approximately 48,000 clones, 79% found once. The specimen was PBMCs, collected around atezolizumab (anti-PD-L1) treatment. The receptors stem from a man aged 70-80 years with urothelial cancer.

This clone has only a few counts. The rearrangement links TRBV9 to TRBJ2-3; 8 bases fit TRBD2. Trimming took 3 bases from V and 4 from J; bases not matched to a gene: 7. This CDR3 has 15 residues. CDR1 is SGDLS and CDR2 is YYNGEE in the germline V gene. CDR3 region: CASSGRAGAADTQYF. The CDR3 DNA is TGTGCCAGCAGCGGAAGAGCGGGAGCGGCAGATACGCAGTATTTT.

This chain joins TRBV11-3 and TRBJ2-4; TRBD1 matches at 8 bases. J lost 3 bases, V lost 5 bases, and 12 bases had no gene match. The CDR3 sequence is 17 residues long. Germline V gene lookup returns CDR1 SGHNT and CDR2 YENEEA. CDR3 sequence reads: CASSVRQGNMDKNIQYF. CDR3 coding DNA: TGTGCCAGCAGCGTAAGACAGGGGAACATGGACAAAAACATTCAGTACTTC.

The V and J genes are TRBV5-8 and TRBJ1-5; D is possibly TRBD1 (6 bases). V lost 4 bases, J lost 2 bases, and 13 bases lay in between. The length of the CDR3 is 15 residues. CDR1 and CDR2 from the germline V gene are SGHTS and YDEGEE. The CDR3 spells CASSPGDHGNQPQHF. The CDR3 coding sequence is TGTGCCAGCAGCCCAGGGGATCACGGCAATCAGCCCCAGCATTTT.

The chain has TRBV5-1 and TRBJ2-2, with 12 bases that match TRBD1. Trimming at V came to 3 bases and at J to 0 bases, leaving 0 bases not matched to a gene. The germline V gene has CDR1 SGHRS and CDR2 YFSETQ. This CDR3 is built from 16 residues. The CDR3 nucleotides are TGCGCCAGCAGCTGGGACAGGGGGCCGAACACCGGGGAGCTGTTTTTT. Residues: CASSWDRGPNTGELFF.

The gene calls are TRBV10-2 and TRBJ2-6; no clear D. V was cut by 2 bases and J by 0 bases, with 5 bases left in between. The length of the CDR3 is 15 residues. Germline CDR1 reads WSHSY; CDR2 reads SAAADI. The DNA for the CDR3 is TGCGCCAGCAGTGAGGTCATCTCTGGGGCCAACGTCCTGACTTTC. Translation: CASSEVISGANVLTF.

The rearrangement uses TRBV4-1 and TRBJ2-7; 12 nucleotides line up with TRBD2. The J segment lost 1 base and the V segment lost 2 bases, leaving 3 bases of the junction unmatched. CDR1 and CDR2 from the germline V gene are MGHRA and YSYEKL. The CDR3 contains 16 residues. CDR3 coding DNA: TGCGCCAGCAGCCAAAGACTAGCGGGAGAGTCCTACGAGCAGTACTTC. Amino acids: CASSQRLAGESYEQYF.

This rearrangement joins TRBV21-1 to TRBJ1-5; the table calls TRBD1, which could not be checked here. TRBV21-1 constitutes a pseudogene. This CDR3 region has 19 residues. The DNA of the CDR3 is TGTGCCAGCAGCAAAGACCCCAGACAGGGAGAGAGCGGCAATCAGCCCCAGCATTTT. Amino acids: CASSKDPRQGESGNQPQHF.

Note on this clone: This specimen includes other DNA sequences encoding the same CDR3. CDR3 DNA sequence: TGCGCCAGCGGTCAGGGATCGACAGATACGCAGTATTTT. This translates into CASGQGSTDTQYF. The rearrangement joins TRBV5-1 to TRBJ2-3, with D possibly being TRBD1 (5 bases). CDR3 length: 13 residues. The germline V gene has CDR1 SGHRS and CDR2 YFSETQ. The V gene lost 7 bases and the J gene lost 3 bases, with 12 bases spanning the gap.

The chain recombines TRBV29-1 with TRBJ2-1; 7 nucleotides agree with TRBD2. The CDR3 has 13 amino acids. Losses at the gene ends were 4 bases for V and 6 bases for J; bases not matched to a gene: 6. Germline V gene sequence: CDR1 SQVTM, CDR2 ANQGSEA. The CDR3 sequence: CSVVEGGRNEQFF. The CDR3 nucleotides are TGCAGCGTTGTCGAGGGAGGGCGCAATGAGCAGTTCTTC.

CDR3 residues: CASSLVPGAGYEQYF. DNA for the CDR3: TGTGCCAGCAGCTTAGTCCCGGGAGCTGGCTACGAGCAGTACTTC. The chain joins TRBV7-2 to TRBJ2-7; D may be TRBD2 (6 bases). Germline lookup yields CDR1 SGHTA and CDR2 FQGNSA. V was cut by 1 base and J by 3 bases, with 13 bases left in between. The CDR3 runs 15 residues.

The CDR3 nucleotides are TGCGCCAGCAGCTCCATAGCGGGAGGGATGGAGGAGACCCAGTACTTC. It encodes CASSSIAGGMEETQYF. The chain has TRBV5-1 and TRBJ2-5; TRBD2 matches at 11 bases. V lost 3 bases, J lost 5 bases, and 9 bases stayed unmatched. The germline gives CDR1 SGHRS, CDR2 YFSETQ. The CDR3 length is 16 residues.

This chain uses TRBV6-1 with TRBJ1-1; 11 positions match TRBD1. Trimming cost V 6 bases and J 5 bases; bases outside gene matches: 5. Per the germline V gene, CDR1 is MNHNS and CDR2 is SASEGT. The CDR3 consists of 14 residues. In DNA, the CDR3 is TGTGCCAGCAGGGGGGACAGGGGGGAAACTGAAGCTTTCTTT. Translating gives CASRGDRGETEAFF.

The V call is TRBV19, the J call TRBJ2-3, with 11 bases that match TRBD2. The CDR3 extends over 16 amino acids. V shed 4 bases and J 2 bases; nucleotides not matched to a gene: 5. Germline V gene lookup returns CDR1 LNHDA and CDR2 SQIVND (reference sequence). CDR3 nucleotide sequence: TGTGCCAGTAGTACGGGACTAGCGGTTAACACAGATACGCAGTATTTT. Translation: CASSTGLAVNTDTQYF.

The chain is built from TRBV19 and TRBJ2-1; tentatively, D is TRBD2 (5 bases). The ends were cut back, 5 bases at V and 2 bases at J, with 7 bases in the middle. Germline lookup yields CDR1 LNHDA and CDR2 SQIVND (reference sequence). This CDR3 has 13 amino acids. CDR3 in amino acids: CASSGAAYNEQFF. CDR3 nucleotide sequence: TGTGCCAGTAGTGGAGCGGCCTACAATGAGCAGTTCTTC.

The CDR3 is CASGFTQGDTQYF. DNA for the CDR3: TGTGCTAGTGGTTTTACGCAGGGGGATACGCAGTATTTT. The rearrangement uses TRBV12-5 and TRBJ2-3; D is perhaps TRBD1 (6 bases). The CDR3 extends over 13 amino acids. Germline-derived CDR1 and CDR2 are LGHNT and FRNRAP. V was trimmed by 3 bases and J by 6 bases, leaving 10 bases between them.

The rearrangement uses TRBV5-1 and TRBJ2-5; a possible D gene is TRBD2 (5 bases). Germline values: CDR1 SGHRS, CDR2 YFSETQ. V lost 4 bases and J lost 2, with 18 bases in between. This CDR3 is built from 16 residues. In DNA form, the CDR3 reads TGCGCCAGCAGCGGTGGACCTACAGCGGAACAAGAGACCCAGTACTTC. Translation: CASSGGPTAEQETQYF.

This CDR3 reads CASRRGINEQYF. The DNA for the CDR3 is TGTGCCAGCAGACGGGGTATCAACGAGCAGTACTTC. The gene calls are TRBV28 and TRBJ2-7, with D perhaps matching TRBD2 (5 bases). This CDR3 contains 12 residues. CDR1 MDHEN and CDR2 SYDVKM come from the germline V gene. The V gene lost 6 bases and the J gene lost 5 bases, with 11 bases spanning the gap. Filled out from reference TRBV28 and TRBJ2-7, the complete variable domain reads DVKVTQSSRYLVKRTGEKVFLECVQDMDHENMFWYRQDPGLGLRLIYFSYDVKMKEKGDIPEGYSVSREKKERFSLILESASTNQTSMYLCASRRGINEQYFGPGTRLTVT.

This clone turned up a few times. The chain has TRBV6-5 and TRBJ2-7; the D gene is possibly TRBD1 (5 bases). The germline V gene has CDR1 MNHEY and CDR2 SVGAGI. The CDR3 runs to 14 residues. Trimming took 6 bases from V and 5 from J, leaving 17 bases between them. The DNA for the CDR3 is TGTGCCAGCAGGCAGGGCCTTACAAGGGACGAGCAGTACTTC. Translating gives CASRQGLTRDEQYF.

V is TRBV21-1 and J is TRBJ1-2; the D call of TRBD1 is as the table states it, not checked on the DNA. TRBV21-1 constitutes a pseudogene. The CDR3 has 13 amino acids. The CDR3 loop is CASKGQGGYGYTF. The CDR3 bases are TGTGCCAGCAAGGGACAGGGGGGATATGGCTACACCTTC.

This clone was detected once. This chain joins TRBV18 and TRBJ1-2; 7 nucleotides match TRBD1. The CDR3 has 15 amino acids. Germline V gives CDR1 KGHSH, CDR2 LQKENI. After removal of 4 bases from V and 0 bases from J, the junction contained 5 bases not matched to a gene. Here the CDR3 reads CASSLVQGTNYGYTF. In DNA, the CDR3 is TGTGCCAGCTCACTTGTACAGGGGACTAACTATGGCTACACCTTC. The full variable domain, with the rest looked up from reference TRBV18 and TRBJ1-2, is NAGVMQNPRHLVRRRGQEARLRCSPMKGHSHVYWYRQLPEEGLKFMVYLQKENIIDESGMPKERFSAEFPKEGPSILRIQQVVRGDSAAYFCASSLVQGTNYGYTFGSGTRLTVV.